These T cell receptor beta chains were read from a single sample in a study of cytomegalovirus exposure and HLA in healthy donors. Using immunoSEQ multiplex PCR, the repertoire was profiled, and TCRdb retains in-frame clones only, with some absent. Found here are under 250,000 clones, over 75% of them singletons; the top ten hold roughly 2%. Source material: PBMCs. Source of these receptors: a woman between 18 and 29 years old in good health and CMV-seropositive. The CDR3 runs from the conserved cysteine through the conserved F or W. D genes are given only for firm matches. The size field is filled for only some rows; it gives once, few, many or a size class.

j_gene,v_gene,d_gene,abundance,CDR3aa,CDR3nt
TRBJ2-7,TRBV19,NA,NA,CASSPDSRSSYEQYF,TGTGCCAGTAGCCCAGACAGTCGTAGCTCCTACGAGCAGTACTTC
TRBJ2-1,TRBV11-2,TRBD2,NA,CASSPGTSRKRSYNEQFF,TGTGCCAGCAGCCCGGGGACTAGTCGTAAACGATCCTACAATGAGCAGTTCTTC
TRBJ1-5,TRBV13,NA,NA,CASSFRQRNQPQHF,TGTGCCAGCAGCTTTCGCCAGAGGAATCAGCCCCAGCATTTT
TRBJ2-7,TRBV28,TRBD2,NA,CASSSPGGRYEQYF,TGTGCCAGCAGTTCCCCGGGAGGGAGGTACGAGCAGTACTTC
TRBJ2-1,TRBV28,TRBD2,NA,CASRETSGRNNEQFF,TGTGCCAGCAGGGAGACTAGCGGGAGGAACAATGAGCAGTTCTTC
TRBJ2-3,TRBV5-1,TRBD2,few,CASSLILASIGDTQYF,TGCGCCAGCAGCTTGATACTAGCGTCAATAGGGGATACGCAGTATTTT
TRBJ1-4,TRBV28,TRBD1,NA,CASSLLQGAGNEKLFF,TGTGCCAGCAGTTTGCTACAGGGGGCGGGTAATGAAAAACTGTTTTTT
TRBJ1-1,TRBV4-1,TRBD1,NA,CASSQTTGRRAEAFF,TGCGCCAGCAGCCAAACGACAGGGCGTAGAGCTGAAGCTTTCTTT
TRBJ2-3,TRBV9,NA,NA,CASSVDGITDTQYF,TGTGCCAGCAGCGTAGACGGGATCACAGATACGCAGTATTTT
TRBJ2-1,TRBV7-6,NA,NA,CASSLGGRHSYNEQFF,TGTGCCAGCAGCTTAGGCGGCCGTCACTCCTACAATGAGCAGTTCTTC
TRBJ2-3,TRBV4-1,TRBD2,NA,CASSQILLAGRTDTQYF,TGCGCCAGCAGCCAAATATTACTAGCGGGCCGCACAGATACGCAGTATTTT
TRBJ2-2,TRBV10-1,NA,NA,CASGGGAANTGELFF,TGCGCCAGCGGGGGAGGAGCCGCTAACACCGGGGAGCTGTTTTTT
TRBJ2-7,TRBV7-2,NA,NA,CASSPLGGVEQYF,TGTGCCAGCAGCCCCTTGGGGGGAGTCGAGCAGTACTTC
TRBJ2-1,TRBV28,TRBD2,NA,CATRLAGEYEQFF,TGTGCCACCCGACTAGCGGGAGAATATGAGCAGTTCTTC
TRBJ2-7,TRBV14,NA,NA,CASSARSDSSRSEQYF,TGTGCCAGCAGCGCCCGGAGCGACAGCTCGAGGTCCGAGCAGTACTTC
TRBJ1-3,TRBV5-1,NA,NA,CASSLAQGGSGNTIYF,TGCGCCAGCAGCTTGGCCCAGGGAGGCTCTGGAAACACCATATATTTT
TRBJ2-7,TRBV7-9,NA,once,CASSFGLTRGTPQYF,TGTGCCAGCAGCTTCGGCCTCACACGGGGGACTCCACAGTACTTC
TRBJ1-1,TRBV7-8,TRBD1,NA,CASSLTGVFGGSLAEAFF,TGTGCCAGCAGCTTAACAGGGGTATTCGGGGGATCGTTGGCTGAAGCTTTCTTT
TRBJ2-3,TRBV9,TRBD1,NA,CASSEQGEQGISDTQYF,TGTGCCAGCAGCGAGCAGGGGGAGCAGGGTATATCAGATACGCAGTATTTT
TRBJ2-6,TRBV7-2,NA,NA,CASSFAGVGANVLTF,TGTGCCAGCAGCTTTGCAGGGGTTGGGGCCAACGTCCTGACTTTC
TRBJ2-7,TRBV30,TRBD1,NA,CAWRGQGSYEQYF,TGTGCCTGGAGGGGACAGGGATCCTACGAGCAGTACTTC
TRBJ2-7,TRBV27,TRBD2,NA,CASSTHLGGDYEQYF,TGTGCCAGCTCAACCCATTTGGGGGGGGACTACGAGCAGTACTTC
TRBJ2-7,TRBV10-3,TRBD1,NA,CAISESLRDRAYEQYF,TGTGCCATCAGTGAGTCGCTCCGGGACAGAGCCTACGAGCAGTACTTC
TRBJ2-7,TRBV6-1,NA,NA,CASILRGGPYEQYF,TGTGCCAGCATTTTAAGAGGGGGTCCCTACGAGCAGTACTTC
TRBJ1-2,TRBV15,TRBD1,NA,CATSRTRDSYGYTF,TGTGCCACCAGCAGAACGCGGGACAGTTATGGCTACACCTTC
TRBJ2-4,TRBV11-2,NA,once,CASSLRGPLGNIQYF,TGTGCCAGCAGCCTACGTGGTCCCCTAGGAAACATTCAGTACTTC
TRBJ1-2,TRBV15,NA,NA,CATSYTGRDGYTF,TGTGCCACCAGCTACACAGGGCGCGATGGCTACACCTTC
TRBJ2-6,TRBV4-1,NA,once,CASSQEGTRANVLTF,TGCGCCAGCAGCCAAGAGGGGACTCGGGCCAACGTCCTGACTTTC
TRBJ2-7,TRBV4-1,TRBD2,NA,CASSQRAATSSYEQYF,TGCGCCAGCAGCCAGAGGGCAGCGACTAGCAGTTACGAGCAGTACTTC
TRBJ2-4,TRBV25-1,TRBD1,NA,CASSEPGTGGNIQYF,TGTGCCAGCAGTGAACCGGGGACAGGGGGTAACATTCAGTACTTC
TRBJ2-4,TRBV5-1,TRBD1,NA,CASSPGTENIQYF,TGCGCCAGCAGCCCCGGGACAGAAAACATTCAGTACTTC
TRBJ2-7,TRBV19,TRBD1,NA,CASSPGDRGPYEQYF,TGTGCCAGTAGTCCTGGGGACAGGGGACCCTACGAGCAGTACTTC
TRBJ2-7,TRBV10-2,NA,NA,CASSESGGPAYEQYF,TGCGCCAGCAGTGAGTCGGGCGGGCCGGCCTACGAGCAGTACTTC
TRBJ2-1,TRBV19,NA,NA,CATTSEYNEQFF,TGTGCCACTACATCGGAGTACAATGAGCAGTTCTTC
TRBJ2-1,TRBV27,NA,NA,CASSFGRGNEQFF,TGTGCCAGCAGTTTCGGCAGGGGAAATGAGCAGTTCTTC
TRBJ2-3,TRBV29-1,NA,NA,CSVETDLTDTQYF,TGCAGCGTTGAGACAGATTTAACAGATACGCAGTATTTT
TRBJ2-5,TRBV7-9,TRBD2,NA,CASSLTGGRQETQYF,TGTGCCAGCAGCTTAACGGGGGGACGGCAAGAGACCCAGTACTTC
TRBJ2-7,TRBV27,TRBD2,NA,CASTETSGRALESFEQYF,TGTGCCAGCACCGAGACTAGCGGGAGGGCCCTCGAGAGTTTCGAGCAGTACTTC
TRBJ2-7,TRBV5-1,NA,NA,CASSSIGLSYEQYF,TGCGCCAGCAGCTCCATCGGACTCTCCTACGAGCAGTACTTC
TRBJ2-3,TRBV28,TRBD1,NA,CASSWDRGSGSDTQYF,TGTGCCAGCAGTTGGGACAGGGGTAGTGGTTCAGATACGCAGTATTTT
TRBJ1-5,TRBV19,NA,NA,CASSPFNQPQHF,TGTGCCAGTAGTCCCTTTAATCAGCCCCAGCATTTT
TRBJ1-4,TRBV6-5,NA,NA,CASSRSGPNEKLFF,TGTGCCAGCAGCCGATCGGGTCCCAATGAAAAACTGTTTTTT
TRBJ2-3,TRBV6-1,TRBD1,NA,CASRTGGRTDTQYF,TGTGCCAGCAGGACAGGGGGCCGCACAGATACGCAGTATTTT
TRBJ2-7,TRBV30,TRBD1,few,CAHNRGTYEQYF,TGTGCGCATAACAGGGGAACCTACGAGCAGTACTTC
TRBJ2-1,TRBV9,TRBD2,NA,CASSPPGSGKYNEQFF,TGTGCCAGCAGCCCACCGGGTAGCGGGAAATACAATGAGCAGTTCTTC
TRBJ2-7,TRBV5-1,NA,NA,CASSFPNRTNYFYEQYF,TGCGCCAGCAGCTTCCCGAATAGGACTAATTATTTCTACGAGCAGTACTTC
TRBJ1-1,TRBV28,TRBD1,NA,CASSPLPDRGTEAFF,TGTGCCAGCAGTCCACTACCCGACAGGGGCACTGAAGCTTTCTTT
TRBJ2-1,TRBV7-2,TRBD1,few,CASGDRGRSEQFF,TGTGCCAGCGGGGACAGGGGTCGAAGTGAGCAGTTCTTC
TRBJ1-5,TRBV27,TRBD1,NA,CASSAYRGRNQPQHF,TGTGCCAGCAGTGCCTACAGGGGACGCAATCAGCCCCAGCATTTT
TRBJ2-2,TRBV4-1,NA,NA,CASSPPYGELFF,TGCGCCAGCAGCCCCCCTTACGGGGAGCTGTTTTTT
TRBJ2-2,TRBV5-4,TRBD2,NA,CASSLGPGLATGELFF,TGTGCCAGCAGCTTAGGGCCGGGACTAGCGACCGGGGAGCTGTTTTTT
TRBJ2-7,TRBV19,TRBD1,NA,CASSTGGRDSSYEQYF,TGTGCCAGTAGTACTGGGGGCCGGGACAGCTCCTACGAGCAGTACTTC
TRBJ1-1,TRBV27,NA,NA,CASSLSREGTEAFF,TGTGCCAGCAGTTTATCGAGGGAGGGCACTGAAGCTTTCTTT
TRBJ2-7,TRBV7-2,TRBD2,NA,CASSPPLAGAYEQYF,TGTGCCAGCAGCCCACCCTTAGCGGGAGCCTACGAGCAGTACTTC
TRBJ1-2,TRBV7-9,TRBD1,NA,CASSFFGDREDYGYTF,TGTGCCAGCAGTTTTTTCGGGGACAGGGAAGACTATGGCTACACCTTC